Listed below are T cell receptor beta chains from one sample, sequenced in a study of cytomegalovirus exposure and HLA in healthy donors. Generated by immunoSEQ multiplex PCR, the TCRdb table keeps only in-frame clones and is missing some. The sample has 130,000 to 150,000 clones; the top ten hold 0.96%. The sample consisted of PBMCs. Receptors were obtained from a male donor in good health and CMV-seronegative. The CDR3 runs from the conserved cysteine through the conserved F or W.

v_call cdr3_length cdr3_aa
TRBV9 19 CASSRGLAAFRVSTGELFF
TRBV10-2 18 CASSGRPLQGGLNTEAFF
TRBV6-1 16 CASSVRGQGAPHEQYF
TRBV5-6 15 CASSGSGQPQETQYF
TRBV29-1 13 CSVSGLAIYEQYF
TRBV19 13 CASSAAGGTEAFF
TRBV5-1 14 CASSLGGSTDTQYF
TRBV12-5 12 CASSPGYNEQFF
TRBV30 15 CAWSVGGALGTEAFF
TRBV5-6 17 CASSLGTSGWTRNEQFF
TRBV30 13 CAWWGAGGFRAFF
TRBV7-5 18 CARSRKPGQGEGNQPQHF
TRBV30 13 CAWDRSSYNEQFF
TRBV2 13 CASSLVANTEAFF
TRBV27 14 CASSLDTHLDEQYF
TRBV27 14 CASKGIRGSYGYTF
TRBV18 14 CASSPPPGSTEAFF
TRBV15 17 CATSRGDFPLGGNEQFF
TRBV27 15 CASSLSGGPRYEQYF
TRBV20-1 11 CSARIVYEQYF
TRBV18 14 CASSPPDRGYEQYF
TRBV7-9 19 CASSPKEYWDRVLADTQYF
TRBV29-1 16 CSVEGELAVNRNEQFF
TRBV6-1 14 CASRPSGQLYGYTF
TRBV11-2 15 CASRLGLAGVNEQFF
TRBV7-9 17 CASSLAGGPATNEKLFF
TRBV5-1 15 CASSWGQGVNTEAFF
TRBV11-2 13 CASSRAGSGGYTF
TRBV7-8 14 CASSSDGQHYGYTF
TRBV30 13 CAWSVRDRGGYTF
TRBV4-1 13 CASSQEGLTEQYF
TRBV20-1 11 CSAGGITEAFF
TRBV6-1 15 CASSEGRTSGYEQYF
TRBV7-6 14 CASSQIAGSYEQYF
TRBV5-1 14 CASSLTGTDYGYTF
TRBV5-4 13 CASSRGAVDEQFF
TRBV27 14 CASSSLESQETQYF
TRBV10-1 15 CASSDPSGRTDEQYF
TRBV7-9 14 CASSLELAQETQYF
TRBV6-6 13 CASTNGVGQPQHF
TRBV5-8 15 CASSLGDRNNSPLHF
TRBV28 16 CASSSRTGGGNQPQHF
TRBV30 15 CAWSSEERQGNEQYF
TRBV5-1 14 CASRRTGDPYEQYF
TRBV30 14 CAWSAGGSGEKLFF
TRBV6-5 15 CASSYSRTVAGELFF
TRBV15 13 CATSPEQYYEQYF
TRBV10-2 15 CASSRGGANTGELFF
TRBV7-3 17 CASSPFGQRSSTDTQYF
TRBV7-9 14 CASTLRPRREGYTF
TRBV19 13 CASRQVENQPQHF